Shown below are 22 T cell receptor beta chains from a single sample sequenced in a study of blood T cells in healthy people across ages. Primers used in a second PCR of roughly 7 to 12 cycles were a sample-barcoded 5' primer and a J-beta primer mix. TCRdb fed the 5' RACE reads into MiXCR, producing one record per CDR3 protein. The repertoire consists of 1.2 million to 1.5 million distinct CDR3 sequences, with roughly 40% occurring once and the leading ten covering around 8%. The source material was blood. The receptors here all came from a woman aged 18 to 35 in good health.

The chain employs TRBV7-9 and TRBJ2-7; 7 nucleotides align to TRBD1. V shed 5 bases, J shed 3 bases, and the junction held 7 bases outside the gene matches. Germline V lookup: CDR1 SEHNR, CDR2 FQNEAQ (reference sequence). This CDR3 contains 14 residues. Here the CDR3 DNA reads TGTGCCAGCAGCACGGGACAGCTTAACTACGAGCAGTACTTC. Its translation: CASSTGQLNYEQYF.

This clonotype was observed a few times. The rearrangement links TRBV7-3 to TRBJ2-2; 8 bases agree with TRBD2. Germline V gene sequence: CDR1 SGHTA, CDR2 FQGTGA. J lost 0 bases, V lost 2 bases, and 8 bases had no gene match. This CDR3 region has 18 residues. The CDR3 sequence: CASSLRQGGGTNTGELFF. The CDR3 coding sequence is TGTGCCAGCAGCTTACGGCAGGGCGGGGGGACGAACACCGGGGAGCTGTTTTTT.

The CDR3, as DNA: TGTGCCAGCAGTTTTTTCCAGGGGCCTGGCTACACCTTC. The encoded protein is CASSFFQGPGYTF. The chain has TRBV12-3 or TRBV12-4 and TRBJ1-2; a possible D gene is TRBD1 (6 bases). The CDR3 totals 13 residues. Trimming cost V 3 bases and J 7 bases, with 12 bases left between them.

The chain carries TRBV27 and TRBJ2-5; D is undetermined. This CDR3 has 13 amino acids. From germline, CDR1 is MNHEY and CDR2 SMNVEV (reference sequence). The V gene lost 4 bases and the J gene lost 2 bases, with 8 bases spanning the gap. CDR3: CASSYTEQETQYF. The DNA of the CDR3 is TGTGCCAGCAGTTACACGGAACAAGAGACCCAGTACTTC.

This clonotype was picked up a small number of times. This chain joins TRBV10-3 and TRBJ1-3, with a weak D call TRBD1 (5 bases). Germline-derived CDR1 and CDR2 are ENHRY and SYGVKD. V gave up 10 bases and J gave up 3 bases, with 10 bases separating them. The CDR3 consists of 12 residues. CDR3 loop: CATGPDGNTIYF. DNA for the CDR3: TGTGCCACGGGGCCTGATGGAAACACCATATATTTT.

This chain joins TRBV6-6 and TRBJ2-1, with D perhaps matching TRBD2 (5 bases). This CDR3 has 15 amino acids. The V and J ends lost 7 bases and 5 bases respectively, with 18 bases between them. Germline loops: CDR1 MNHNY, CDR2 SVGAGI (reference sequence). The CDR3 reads CASTLSAGSHNEQFF. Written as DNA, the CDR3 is TGTGCCAGCACTCTCTCTGCGGGCTCTCACAATGAGCAGTTCTTC.

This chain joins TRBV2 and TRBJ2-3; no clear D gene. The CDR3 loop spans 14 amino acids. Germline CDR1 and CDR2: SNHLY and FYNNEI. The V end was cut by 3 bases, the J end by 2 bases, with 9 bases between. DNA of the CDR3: TGTGCCAGCAGTGACTGGGATAACACAGATACGCAGTATTTT. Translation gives CASSDWDNTDTQYF.

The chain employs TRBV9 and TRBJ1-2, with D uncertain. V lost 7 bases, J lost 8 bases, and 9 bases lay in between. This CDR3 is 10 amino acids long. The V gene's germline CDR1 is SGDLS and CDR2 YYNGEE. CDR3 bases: TGTGCCAGCGGTGGCGAGGGCTACACCTTC. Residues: CASGGEGYTF.

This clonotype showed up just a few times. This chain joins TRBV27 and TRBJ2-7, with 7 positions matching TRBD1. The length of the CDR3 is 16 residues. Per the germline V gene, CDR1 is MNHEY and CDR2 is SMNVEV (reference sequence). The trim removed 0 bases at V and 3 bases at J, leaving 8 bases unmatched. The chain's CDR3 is CASSLSGLGQSYEQYF. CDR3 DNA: TGTGCCAGCAGTTTATCAGGTTTGGGACAGAGCTACGAGCAGTACTTC.

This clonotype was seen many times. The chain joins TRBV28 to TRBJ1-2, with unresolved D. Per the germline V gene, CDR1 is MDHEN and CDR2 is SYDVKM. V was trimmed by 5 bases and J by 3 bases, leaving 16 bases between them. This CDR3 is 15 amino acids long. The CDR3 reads CASSLPYPGYYGYTF. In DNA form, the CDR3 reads TGTGCCAGCAGTCTCCCCTATCCGGGGTACTATGGCTACACCTTC.

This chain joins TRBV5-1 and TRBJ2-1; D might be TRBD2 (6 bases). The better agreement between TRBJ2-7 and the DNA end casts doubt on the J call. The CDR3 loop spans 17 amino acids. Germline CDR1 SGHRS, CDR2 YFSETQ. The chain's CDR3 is CASSLEGSGSSYNEQYF. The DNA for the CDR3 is TGCGCCAGCAGCTTGGAAGGAAGCGGGTCCTCCTACAATGAGCAGTACTTC.

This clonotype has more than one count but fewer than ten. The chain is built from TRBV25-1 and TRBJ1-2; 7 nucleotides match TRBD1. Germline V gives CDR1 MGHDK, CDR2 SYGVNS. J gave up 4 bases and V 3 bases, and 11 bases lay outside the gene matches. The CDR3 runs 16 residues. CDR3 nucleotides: TGTGCCAGCAGTGATCCCGGTAGCGGGACAGTCTATGGCTACACCTTC. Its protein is CASSDPGSGTVYGYTF.

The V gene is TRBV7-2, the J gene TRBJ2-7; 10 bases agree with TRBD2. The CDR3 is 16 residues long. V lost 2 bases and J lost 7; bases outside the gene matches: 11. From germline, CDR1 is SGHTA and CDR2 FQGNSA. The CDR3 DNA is TGTGCCAGCAGCTTATCCCCGAGCGGGGGGGACAATGAGCAGTACTTC. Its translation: CASSLSPSGGDNEQYF.

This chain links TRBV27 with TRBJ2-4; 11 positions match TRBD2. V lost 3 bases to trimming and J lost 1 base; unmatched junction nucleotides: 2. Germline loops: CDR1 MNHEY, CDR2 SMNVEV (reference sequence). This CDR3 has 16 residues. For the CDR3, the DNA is TGTGCCAGCAGTTTTAGCGGGAGGGGGGCCAAAAACATTCAGTACTTC. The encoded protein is CASSFSGRGAKNIQYF.

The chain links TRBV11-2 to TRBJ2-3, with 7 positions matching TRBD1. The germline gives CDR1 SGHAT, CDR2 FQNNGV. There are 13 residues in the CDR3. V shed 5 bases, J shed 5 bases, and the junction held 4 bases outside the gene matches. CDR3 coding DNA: TGTGCCAGCAGCACAGGGGTCGAAGATACGCAGTATTTT. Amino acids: CASSTGVEDTQYF.

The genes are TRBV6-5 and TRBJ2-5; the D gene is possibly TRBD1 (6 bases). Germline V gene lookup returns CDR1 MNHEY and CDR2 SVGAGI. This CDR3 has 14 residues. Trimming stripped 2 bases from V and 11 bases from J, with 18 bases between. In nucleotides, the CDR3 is TGTGCCAGCAGTTACAACCACAGGGTGGGGGAGCAGTACTTC. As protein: CASSYNHRVGEQYF.

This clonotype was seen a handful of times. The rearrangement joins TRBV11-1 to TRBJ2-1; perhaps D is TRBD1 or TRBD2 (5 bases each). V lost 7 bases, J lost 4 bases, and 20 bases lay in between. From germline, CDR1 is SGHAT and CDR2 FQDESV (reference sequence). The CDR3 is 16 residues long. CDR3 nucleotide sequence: TGTGCCAGCACCTGGGGGAGCGCTGAGCTTTACAATGAGCAGTTCTTC. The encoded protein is CASTWGSAELYNEQFF.

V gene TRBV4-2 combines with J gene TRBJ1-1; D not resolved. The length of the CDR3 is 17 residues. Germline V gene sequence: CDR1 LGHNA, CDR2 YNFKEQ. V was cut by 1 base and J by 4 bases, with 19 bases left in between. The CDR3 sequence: CASSQGQSDVRGTEAFF. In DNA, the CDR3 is TGTGCCAGCAGCCAAGGGCAATCCGACGTCCGGGGCACTGAAGCTTTCTTT.

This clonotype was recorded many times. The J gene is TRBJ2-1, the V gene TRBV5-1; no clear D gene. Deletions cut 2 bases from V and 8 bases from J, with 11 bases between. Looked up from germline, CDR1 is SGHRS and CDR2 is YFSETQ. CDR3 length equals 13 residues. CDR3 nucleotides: TGCGCCAGCAGCTTAGTAGGTGACTATGAGCAGTTCTTC. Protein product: CASSLVGDYEQFF. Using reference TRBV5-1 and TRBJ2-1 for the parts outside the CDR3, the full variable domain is KAGVTQTPRYLIKTRGQQVTLSCSPISGHRSVSWYQQTPGQGLQFLFEYFSETQRNKGNFPGRFSGRQFSNSRSEMNVSTLELGDSALYLCASSLVGDYEQFFGPGTRLTVL.

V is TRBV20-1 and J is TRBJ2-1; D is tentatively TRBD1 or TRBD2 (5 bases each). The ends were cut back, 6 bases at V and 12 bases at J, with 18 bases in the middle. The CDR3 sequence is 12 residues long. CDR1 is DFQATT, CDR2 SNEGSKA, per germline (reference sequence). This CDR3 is CSANPRTRGQFF. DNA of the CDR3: TGCAGTGCAAACCCGAGAACTAGGGGGCAGTTCTTC.

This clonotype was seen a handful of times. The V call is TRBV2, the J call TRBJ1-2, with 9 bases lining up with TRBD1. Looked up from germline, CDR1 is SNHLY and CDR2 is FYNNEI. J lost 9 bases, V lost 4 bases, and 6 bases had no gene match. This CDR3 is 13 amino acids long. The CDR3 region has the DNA TGTGCCAGCAGTGGGGGACAGGGTGTCCGCTACACCTTC. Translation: CASSGGQGVRYTF.

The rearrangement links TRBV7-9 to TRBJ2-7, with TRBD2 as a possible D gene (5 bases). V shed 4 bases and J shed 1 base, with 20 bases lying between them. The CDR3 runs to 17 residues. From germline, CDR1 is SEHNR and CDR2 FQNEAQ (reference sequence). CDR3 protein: CASSSSRIRESSYEQYF. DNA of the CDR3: TGTGCCAGCAGCTCCTCGCGGATCCGGGAAAGTTCCTACGAGCAGTACTTC.